What follows is one T cell receptor beta chain and its context. Naive CD8 cells were CD45RO-negative, positively selected for CCR7, excluding terminally differentiated effector memory CD45RA+ cells. The record originates from a study of shared clonotypes between healthy human individuals. Looking at the study overall: Three plates were used per donor for CD4 naive, three for CD4 memory, two for CD8 naive and one for CD8 memory.

This table comes from immunoSEQ multiplex PCR, and its TCRdb copy is limited to in-frame clones, with some not included. There are around 2.1 million clones in the sample; about 92% occur only once, and under 2% lies in the top ten. The V end was cut by 8 bases, the J end by 1 base, with 15 bases between. This CDR3 comprises 15 residues. CDR1 is MNHEY, CDR2 SMNVEV, per germline (reference sequence). Specimen: naive CD8+ T cells from PBMCs. This receptor was identified in a young man in good health. Some clones in this sample may be carry-over from other donors' samples. The rearrangement uses TRBV27 and TRBJ1-5; D is possibly TRBD1 (5 bases). CDR3 coding DNA: TGTGCCAGCGGCTCCACGGGGGTCAGCAATCAGCCCCAGCATTTT. Translated: CASGSTGVSNQPQHF.